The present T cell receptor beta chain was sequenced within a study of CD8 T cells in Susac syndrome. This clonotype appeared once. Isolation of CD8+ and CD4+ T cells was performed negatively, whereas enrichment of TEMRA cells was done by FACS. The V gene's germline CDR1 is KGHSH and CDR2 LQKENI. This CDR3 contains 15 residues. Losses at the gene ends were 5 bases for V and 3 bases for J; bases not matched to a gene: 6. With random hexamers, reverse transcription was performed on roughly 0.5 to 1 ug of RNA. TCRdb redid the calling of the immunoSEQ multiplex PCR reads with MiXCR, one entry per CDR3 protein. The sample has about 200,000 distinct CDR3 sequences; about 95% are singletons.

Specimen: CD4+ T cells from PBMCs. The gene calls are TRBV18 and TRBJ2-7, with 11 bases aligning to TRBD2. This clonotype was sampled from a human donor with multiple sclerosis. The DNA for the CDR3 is TGTGCCAGCTCAACCACTAGCGGGAGTGTCTACGAGCAGTACTTC. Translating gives CASSTTSGSVYEQYF.